This T cell receptor beta chain comes out of a study of blood T cell repertoires in COVID-19. Profiling relied on immunoSEQ multiplex PCR, and the TCRdb table lists in-frame clones only, not all of them. The table includes some 250,000 clones, 80% to 90% detected once. Comments on this clone: One end of the junction does not line up with germline, which may come from a read error. This specimen includes other DNA sequences encoding the same CDR3.

This clonotype was obtained from a woman of 80 years or more with COVID-19, enrolled during active disease. What was sequenced was peripheral blood.

Here the CDR3 reads CASSPAQGANEKLFF. The CDR3 nucleotides are TGTGCCAGCAGCCCAGCACAGGGTGCTAATGAAAAACTATTTTTT. V and J are TRBV7-9 and TRBJ1-4; D may be TRBD1 (6 bases). Germline V gene sequence: CDR1 SEHNR, CDR2 FQNEAQ (reference sequence). CDR3 size: 15 residues.